The present TCR beta chain was sequenced within a study of T cells in Graves' hyperthyroidism and ophthalmopathy. V lost 0 bases, J lost 0 bases, and 9 bases lay in between. CDR1 and CDR2 (germline): SGHKS, YYEKEE (reference sequence). This CDR3 is 16 amino acids long. RNA transcripts yielded amplified TCR beta CDR3 regions. Using the HTBI primer set, a first-round RT-PCR was run on the TCR CDR3. TCRdb re-called the multiplex PCR reads through MiXCR, storing one row per CDR3 protein. The table includes fewer than 400,000 distinct CDR3 sequences, roughly 15% detected once. Study-level results: Blood samples included most of the expanded thyroid clonotypes exceeding 0.001.

This clonotype was observed a handful of times. Its target is not known. The source material was blood. The source of this sequence is a man in his thirties or forties with Graves' hyperthyroidism. The V gene is TRBV5-5, the J gene TRBJ1-4, with a weak D call TRBD1 (5 bases). CDR3 loop: CASSLAGGSTNEKLFF. The DNA for the CDR3 is TGTGCCAGCAGCTTGGCCGGGGGTTCAACTAATGAAAAACTGTTTTTT. The full variable domain, completed using reference TRBV5-5 and TRBJ1-4, is DAGVTQSPTHLIKTRGQQVTLRCSPISGHKSVSWYQQVLGQGPQFIFQYYEKEERGRGNFPDRFSARQFPNYSSELNVNALLLGDSALYLCASSLAGGSTNEKLFFGSGTQLSVL.